The source of this T cell receptor (beta chain) is a study of T cells in Graves' hyperthyroidism and ophthalmopathy. Trimming removed 1 base from V and 4 bases from J, with 7 bases in between. The CDR3 is 14 amino acids. The V gene's germline CDR1 is LGHNA and CDR2 YNFKEQ. Amplification of TCR beta CDR3 regions was performed using RNA transcripts as template. HTBI primers were the set used in a first-round RT-PCR of the TCR CDR3. TCRdb re-analysed the multiplex PCR reads in MiXCR, keeping a single row per CDR3 protein. The sample holds approximately 620,000 distinct CDR3 sequences, more than 15% seen once.

The sequenced sample was blood. This sequence originates from a woman aged 40 to 50 with Graves' ophthalmopathy. The chain couples TRBV4-2 to TRBJ2-2; D unresolved. CDR3 region: CASSQGDRTGELFF. For the CDR3, the DNA is TGTGCCAGCAGCCAAGGTGACCGCACCGGGGAGCTGTTTTTT.